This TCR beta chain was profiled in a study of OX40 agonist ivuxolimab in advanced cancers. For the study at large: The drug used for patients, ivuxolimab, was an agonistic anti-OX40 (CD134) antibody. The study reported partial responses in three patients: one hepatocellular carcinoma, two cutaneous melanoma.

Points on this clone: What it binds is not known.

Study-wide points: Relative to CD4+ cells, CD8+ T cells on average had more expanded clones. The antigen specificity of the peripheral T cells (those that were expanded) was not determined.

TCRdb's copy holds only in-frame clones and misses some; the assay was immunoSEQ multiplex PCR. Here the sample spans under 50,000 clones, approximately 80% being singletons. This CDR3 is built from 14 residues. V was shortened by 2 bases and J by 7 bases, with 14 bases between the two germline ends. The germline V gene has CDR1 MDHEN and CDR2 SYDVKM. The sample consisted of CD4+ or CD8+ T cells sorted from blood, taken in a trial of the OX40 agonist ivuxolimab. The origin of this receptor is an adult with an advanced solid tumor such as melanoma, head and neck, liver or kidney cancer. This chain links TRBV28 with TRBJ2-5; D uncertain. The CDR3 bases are TGTGCCAGCAGTTTACTTCACCCCTCAGGGACCCAGTACTTC. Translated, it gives CASSLLHPSGTQYF.